The clone carrying this TCR beta chain was found a few times. Its antigen is unknown. This sample was taken from a study of PD-1 blockade in mismatch repair-deficient tumors. Study-level information: All were previously treated, progressing patients with approximately 12 mismatch repair-deficient cancer types. Overall study results and limits: Rapid post-treatment expansion, then contraction, generally preceding radiologic response, marked tumor-resident clones.

Produced via immunoSEQ multiplex PCR; TCRdb's table is partial and in-frame only. The data hold roughly 38,000 clones, with approximately 88% observed a single time. Per the germline V gene, CDR1 is SGHVS and CDR2 is FQNEAQ. V lost 5 bases, J lost 5 bases, and 8 bases stayed unmatched. The CDR3 runs to 16 residues. This receptor was taken from an adult with mismatch repair-deficient cancer. The starting material was PBMCs, obtained roughly nine months after starting pembrolizumab. The rearrangement joins TRBV7-8 to TRBJ2-5, with 13 bases that match TRBD2. The CDR3 coding sequence is TGTGCCAGCAGCAAACGGACTAGCGGGAGCGGGGAGACCCAGTACTTC. It encodes CASSKRTSGSGETQYF.